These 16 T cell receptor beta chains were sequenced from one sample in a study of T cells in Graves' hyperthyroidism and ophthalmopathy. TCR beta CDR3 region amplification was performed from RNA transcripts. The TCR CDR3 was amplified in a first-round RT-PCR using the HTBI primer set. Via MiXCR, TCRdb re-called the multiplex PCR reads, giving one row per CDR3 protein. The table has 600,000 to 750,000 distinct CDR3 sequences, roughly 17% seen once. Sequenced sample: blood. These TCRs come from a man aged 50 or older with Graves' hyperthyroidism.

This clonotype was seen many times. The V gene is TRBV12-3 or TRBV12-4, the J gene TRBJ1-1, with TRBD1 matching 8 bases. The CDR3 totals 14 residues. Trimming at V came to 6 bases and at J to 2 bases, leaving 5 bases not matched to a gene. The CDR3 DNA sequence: TGTGCCAGCAGGCTGGGACAGGCTAACACTGAAGCTTTCTTT. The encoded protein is CASRLGQANTEAFF.

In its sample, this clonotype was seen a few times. CDR3 amino acids: CASSEGTGTSTDTQYF. The CDR3 nucleotides read TGTGCCAGCAGCGAGGGGACAGGGACAAGCACAGATACGCAGTATTTT. The genes are TRBV7-3 and TRBJ2-3; 9 positions match TRBD1. The CDR3 has 16 residues. Losses at the gene ends were 5 bases for V and 0 bases for J; bases not matched to a gene: 6. Germline loops: CDR1 SGHTA, CDR2 FQGTGA.

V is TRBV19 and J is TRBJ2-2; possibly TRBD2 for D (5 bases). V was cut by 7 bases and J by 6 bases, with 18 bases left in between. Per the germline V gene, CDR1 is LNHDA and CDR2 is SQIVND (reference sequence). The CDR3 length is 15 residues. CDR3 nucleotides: TGTGCCAGTAACCCCCTCTCTAGCTTCTCCGGGGAGCTGTTTTTT. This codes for CASNPLSSFSGELFF. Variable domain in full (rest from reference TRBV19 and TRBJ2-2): DGGITQSPKYLFRKEGQNVTLSCEQNLNHDAMYWYRQDPGQGLRLIYYSQIVNDFQKGDIAEGYSVSREKKESFPLTVTSAQKNPTAFYLCASNPLSSFSGELFFGEGSRLTVL.

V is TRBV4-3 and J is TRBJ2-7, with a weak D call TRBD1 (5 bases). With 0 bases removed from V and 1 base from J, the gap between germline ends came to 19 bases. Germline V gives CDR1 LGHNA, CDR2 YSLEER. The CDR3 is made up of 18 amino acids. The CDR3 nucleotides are TGCGCCAGCAGCCAAGATCGTCACAGGTTGGAATTTTCCTACGAGCAGTACTTC. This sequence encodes CASSQDRHRLEFSYEQYF.

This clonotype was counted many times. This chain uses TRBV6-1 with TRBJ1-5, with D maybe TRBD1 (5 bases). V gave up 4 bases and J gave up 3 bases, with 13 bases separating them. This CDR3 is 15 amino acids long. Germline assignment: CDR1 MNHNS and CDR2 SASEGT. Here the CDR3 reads CASSVREGTNQPQHF. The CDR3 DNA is TGTGCCAGCAGTGTAAGGGAGGGGACCAATCAGCCCCAGCATTTT.

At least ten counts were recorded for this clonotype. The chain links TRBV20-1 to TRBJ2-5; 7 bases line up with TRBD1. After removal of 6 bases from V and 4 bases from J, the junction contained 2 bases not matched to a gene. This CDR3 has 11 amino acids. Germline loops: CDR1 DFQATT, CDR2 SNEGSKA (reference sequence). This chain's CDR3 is CSAPGGETQYF. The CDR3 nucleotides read TGCAGTGCCCCAGGGGGAGAGACCCAGTACTTC.

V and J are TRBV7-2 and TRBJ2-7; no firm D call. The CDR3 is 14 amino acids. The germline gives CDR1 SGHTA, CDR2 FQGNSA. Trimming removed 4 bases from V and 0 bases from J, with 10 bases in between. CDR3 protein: CASSSPYRSYEQYF. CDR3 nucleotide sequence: TGTGCCAGCAGCTCACCCTATCGCTCCTACGAGCAGTACTTC. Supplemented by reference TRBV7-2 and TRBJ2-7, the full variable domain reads GAGVSQSPSNKVTEKGKDVELRCDPISGHTALYWYRQSLGQGLEFLIYFQGNSAPDKSGLPSDRFSAERTGGSVSTLTIQRTQQEDSAVYLCASSSPYRSYEQYFGPGTRLTVT.

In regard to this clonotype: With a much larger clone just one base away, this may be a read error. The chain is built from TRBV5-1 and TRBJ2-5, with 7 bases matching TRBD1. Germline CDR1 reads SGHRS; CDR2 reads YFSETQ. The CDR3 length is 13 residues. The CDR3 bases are TGCGCCAGCAGCCACCGACAGGGAGAGACCCAGTCCTTC. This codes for CASSHRQGETQSF. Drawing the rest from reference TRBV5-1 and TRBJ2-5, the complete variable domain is KAGVTQTPRYLIKTRGQQVTLSCSPISGHRSVSWYQQTPGQGLQFLFEYFSETQRNKGNFPGRFSGRQFSNSRSEMNVSTLELGDSALYLCASSHRQGETQSFGPGTRLLVL.

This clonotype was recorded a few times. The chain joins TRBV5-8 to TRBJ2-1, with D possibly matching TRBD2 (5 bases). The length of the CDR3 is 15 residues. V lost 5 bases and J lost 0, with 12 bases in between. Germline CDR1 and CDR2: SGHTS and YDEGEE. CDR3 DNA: TGTGCCAGCAGAGTGGACTGGAGCTCCTACAATGAGCAGTTCTTC. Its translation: CASRVDWSSYNEQFF.

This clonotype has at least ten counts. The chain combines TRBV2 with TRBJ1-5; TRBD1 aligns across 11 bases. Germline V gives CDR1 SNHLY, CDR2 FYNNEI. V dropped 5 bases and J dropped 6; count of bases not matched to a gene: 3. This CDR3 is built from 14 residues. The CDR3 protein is CASSRTGGGQPQHF. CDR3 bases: TGTGCCAGCAGTAGGACAGGGGGCGGTCAGCCCCAGCATTTT. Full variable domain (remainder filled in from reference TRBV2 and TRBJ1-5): EPEVTQTPSHQVTQMGQEVILRCVPISNHLYFYWYRQILGQKVEFLVSFYNNEISEKSEIFDDQFSVERPDGSNFTLKIRSTKLEDSAMYFCASSRTGGGQPQHFGDGTRLSIL.

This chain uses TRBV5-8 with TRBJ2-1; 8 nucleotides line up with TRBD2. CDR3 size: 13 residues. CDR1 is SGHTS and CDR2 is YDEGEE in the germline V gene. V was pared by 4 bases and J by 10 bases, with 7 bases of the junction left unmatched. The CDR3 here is CASSTGLALEQFF. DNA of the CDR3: TGTGCCAGCAGCACCGGACTAGCACTCGAGCAGTTCTTC.

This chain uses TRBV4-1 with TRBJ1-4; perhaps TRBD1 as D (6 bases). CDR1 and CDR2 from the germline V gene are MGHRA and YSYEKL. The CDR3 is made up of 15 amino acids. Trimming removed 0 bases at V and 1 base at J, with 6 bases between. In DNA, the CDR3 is TGCGCCAGCAGCCAAGAGGGACAAACTAATGAAAAACTGTTTTTT. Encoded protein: CASSQEGQTNEKLFF.

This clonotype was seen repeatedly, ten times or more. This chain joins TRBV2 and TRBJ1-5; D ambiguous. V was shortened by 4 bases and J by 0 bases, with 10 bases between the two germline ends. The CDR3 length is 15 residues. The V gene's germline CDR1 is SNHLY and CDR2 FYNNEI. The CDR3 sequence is CASSAFGNSNQPQHF. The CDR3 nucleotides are TGTGCCAGCAGTGCGTTTGGGAATAGCAATCAGCCCCAGCATTTT. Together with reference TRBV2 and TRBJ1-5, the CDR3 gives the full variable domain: EPEVTQTPSHQVTQMGQEVILRCVPISNHLYFYWYRQILGQKVEFLVSFYNNEISEKSEIFDDQFSVERPDGSNFTLKIRSTKLEDSAMYFCASSAFGNSNQPQHFGDGTRLSIL.

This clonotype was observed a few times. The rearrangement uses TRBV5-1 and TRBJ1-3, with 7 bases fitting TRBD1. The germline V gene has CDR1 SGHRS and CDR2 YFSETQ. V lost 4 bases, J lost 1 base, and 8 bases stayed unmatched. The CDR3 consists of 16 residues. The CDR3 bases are TGCGCCAGCAGCGCAAGACAGGGAGGATCTGGAAACACCATATATTTT. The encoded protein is CASSARQGGSGNTIYF. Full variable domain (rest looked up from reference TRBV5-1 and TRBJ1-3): KAGVTQTPRYLIKTRGQQVTLSCSPISGHRSVSWYQQTPGQGLQFLFEYFSETQRNKGNFPGRFSGRQFSNSRSEMNVSTLELGDSALYLCASSARQGGSGNTIYFGEGSWLTVV.

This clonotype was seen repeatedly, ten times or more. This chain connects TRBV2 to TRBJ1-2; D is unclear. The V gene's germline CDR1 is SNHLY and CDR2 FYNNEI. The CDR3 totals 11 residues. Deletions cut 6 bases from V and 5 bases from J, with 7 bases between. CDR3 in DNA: TGTGCCAGCAGGGGGATGTATGGCTACACCTTC. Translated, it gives CASRGMYGYTF.

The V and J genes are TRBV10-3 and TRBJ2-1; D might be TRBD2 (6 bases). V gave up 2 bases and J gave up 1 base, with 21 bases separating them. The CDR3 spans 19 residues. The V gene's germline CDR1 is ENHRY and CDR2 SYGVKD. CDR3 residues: CAISETFRRGVDSYNEQFF. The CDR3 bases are TGTGCCATCAGTGAGACATTTAGGCGGGGCGTTGATTCCTACAATGAGCAGTTCTTC.